The sequence of this TCR beta chain was determined in a study of cytomegalovirus exposure and HLA in healthy donors. Regarding the study as a whole: Under 20,000 TCR beta sequences were associated with HLA alleles at 0.05 false discovery rate in a later analysis. An Asian-associated ancestry cluster reportedly showed fewer N-insertions than the roughly 700-donor mean in a later analysis.

PCR amplification relied on 60 Vbeta primers (plus 13 Jbeta primers). Sequencing used immunoSEQ multiplex PCR; TCRdb keeps in-frame clones, though not all of them. The profile shows more than 85,000 clones, 65% to 85% of them singletons. In this sample, this clone turned up once. No antigen is known for it. The germline gives CDR1 SGHNT, CDR2 YYREEE (reference sequence). This CDR3 has 17 residues. Trimming took off 4 bases at V and 1 base at J, with 15 bases between the two ends. The chain joins TRBV5-4 to TRBJ2-6; D is perhaps TRBD2 (5 bases). Material for sequencing was PBMCs. This clonotype was sampled from a young man in good health and CMV-seropositive. The CDR3 nucleotides read TGTGCCAGCAGCGGCCTCCCGGAGGTGTCTGGGGCCAACGTCCTGACTTTC. Translating gives CASSGLPEVSGANVLTF.